The 21 T cell receptor beta chains below come from one sample, sequenced in a study of T cells after somatic rescue of genetic block. TCRdb keeps only in-frame clones here, not all; method: immunoSEQ multiplex PCR. The sample carries about 13,000 clones, under 85% recorded once. Sample: peripheral blood mononuclear cells (PBMCs). The source is a boy aged 5-17 years.

The rearrangement uses TRBV4-1 and TRBJ1-5, with D unclear. The CDR3 totals 14 residues. Germline V CDR1 and CDR2: MGHRA, YSYEKL. Trimming removed 4 bases at V and 5 bases at J, with 12 bases between. As DNA, the CDR3 is TGCGCCAGCAGCCCTATGGCGGGCCATCAGCCCCAGCATTTT. Amino acids: CASSPMAGHQPQHF.

The rearrangement links TRBV25-1 to TRBJ2-1, with TRBD1 as a possible D gene (5 bases). V lost 2 bases to trimming and J lost 3 bases, with 5 bases between them. Germline assignment: CDR1 MGHDK and CDR2 SYGVNS. The CDR3 length is 13 residues. The CDR3 spells CASSEQGYNEQFF. The CDR3 DNA reads TGTGCCAGCAGTGAACAGGGCTACAATGAGCAGTTCTTC.

The chain has TRBV7-9 and TRBJ2-7; 7 positions match TRBD1. The germline V gene has CDR1 SEHNR and CDR2 FQNEAQ (reference sequence). The V and J ends lost 5 bases and 5 bases, in that order; junction bases with no gene match: 12. This CDR3 spans 15 amino acids. The CDR3 DNA sequence: TGTGCCAGCAGCCGCACGGACAGGAAGCACGACGAGCAGTACTTC. Translation gives CASSRTDRKHDEQYF.

This chain joins TRBV6-1 and TRBJ2-3, with TRBD1 matching over 7 bases. V shed 3 bases, J shed 1 base, and the junction held 1 base outside the gene matches. The length of the CDR3 is 14 residues. From germline, CDR1 is MNHNS and CDR2 SASEGT. CDR3 sequence (DNA): TGTGCCAGCAGTGAGCAGGGGGGCACAGATACGCAGTATTTT. The encoded protein is CASSEQGGTDTQYF.

This clone was seen more than once but under ten times. The rearrangement joins TRBV7-9 to TRBJ2-1; 8 positions match TRBD1. There are 16 residues in the CDR3. Trimming cost V 5 bases and J 8 bases; bases outside gene matches: 14. Germline V gives CDR1 SEHNR, CDR2 FQNEAQ (reference sequence). CDR3 residues: CASSTPDRASRDEQFF. The CDR3 DNA sequence: TGTGCCAGCAGCACACCGGACAGGGCCTCTAGGGATGAGCAGTTCTTC.

The V gene is TRBV18, the J gene TRBJ2-7; the match to TRBD1 covers 8 bases. This CDR3 has 14 residues. The ends lost 1 base at V and 5 bases at J; junction bases unmatched: 4. Germline V lookup: CDR1 KGHSH, CDR2 LQKENI. Here the CDR3 DNA reads TGTGCCAGCTCACCACACAACAGGGGGGACGAGCAGTACTTC. Amino acids: CASSPHNRGDEQYF.

The chain employs TRBV27 and TRBJ2-1, with 12 bases matching TRBD1. J gave up 7 bases and V 7 bases, and 11 bases lay outside the gene matches. The CDR3 is made up of 16 amino acids. The germline V gene has CDR1 MNHEY and CDR2 SMNVEV (reference sequence). The CDR3 nucleotides are TGTGCCAGCATGGTTCTTTGGGACAGGGGGCGTAATGAGCAGTTCTTC. Translation gives CASMVLWDRGRNEQFF.

In this sample, this clone turned up a few times. The V and J genes are TRBV29-1 and TRBJ1-4, with D unclear. Germline values: CDR1 SQVTM, CDR2 ANQGSEA. This CDR3 is 11 amino acids long. Trimming removed 4 bases at V and 7 bases at J, with 7 bases between. DNA for the CDR3: TGCAGCGTTGTCATTCTTGAAAAACTGTTTTTT. This codes for CSVVILEKLFF.

The chain has TRBV6-5 and TRBJ2-3; tentative D call: TRBD1 (6 bases). The V gene lost 2 bases and the J gene lost 0 bases, with 9 bases spanning the gap. Germline assignment: CDR1 MNHEY and CDR2 SVGAGI. This CDR3 is 15 amino acids long. CDR3 residues: CASSYRQASTDTQYF. CDR3 sequence (DNA): TGTGCCAGCAGTTACCGACAGGCTAGCACAGATACGCAGTATTTT.

The gene calls are TRBV6-6 and TRBJ1-5; a weak D match, TRBD1 (5 bases). This CDR3 comprises 15 residues. CDR1 MNHNY and CDR2 SVGAGI come from the germline V gene (reference sequence). V was clipped by 5 bases and J by 5 bases, with 16 bases between them. CDR3 in amino acids: CASSRHDRMDQPQHF. Here the CDR3 DNA reads TGTGCCAGCAGTCGACACGACAGAATGGATCAGCCCCAGCATTTT.

The V call is TRBV14, the J call TRBJ2-4; tentatively, D is TRBD1 (6 bases). The CDR3 length is 15 residues. Germline assignment: CDR1 SGHDN and CDR2 FVKESK. V was cut by 6 bases and J by 6 bases, with 18 bases left in between. The CDR3 sequence: CASRLTGSYPNIQYF. In nucleotides, the CDR3 is TGTGCCAGCAGACTTACAGGGAGCTACCCAAACATTCAGTACTTC.

The rearrangement joins TRBV5-4 to TRBJ2-1; 8 positions agree with TRBD2. J gave up 4 bases and V 9 bases, and 6 bases lay outside the gene matches. CDR1 is SGHNT, CDR2 YYREEE, per germline (reference sequence). The CDR3 loop spans 13 amino acids. The CDR3 spells CATGRGGYNEQFF. The CDR3 region has the DNA TGTGCCACGGGACGGGGGGGGTACAATGAGCAGTTCTTC.

DNA for the CDR3: TGCGCCAGCAGCTTGGCCACCGGGACAGGTAGTTCACCCCTCCACTTT. Its protein is CASSLATGTGSSPLHF. The chain carries TRBV5-1 and TRBJ1-6, with TRBD1 identical over 8 bases. V lost 0 bases and J lost 9; bases outside the gene matches: 8. Germline V gives CDR1 SGHRS, CDR2 YFSETQ. CDR3 size: 16 residues.

The chain uses TRBV13 and TRBJ2-3, with unresolved D. Germline CDR1 and CDR2: PRHDT and FYEKMQ (reference sequence). CDR3 length: 13 residues. V lost 6 bases, J lost 2 bases, and 9 bases lay in between. This CDR3 reads CASSPPNTDTQYF. CDR3 nucleotides: TGTGCCAGCAGTCCCCCTAACACAGATACGCAGTATTTT.

This clone was seen once. The chain links TRBV23-1 to TRBJ2-4; no firm D call. TRBV23-1 has ORF status, its function being uncertain. The V and J ends lost 4 bases and 0 bases respectively, with 7 bases between them. The CDR3 totals 14 residues. This CDR3 reads CASSLPLAKNIQYF. The CDR3 bases are TGCGCCAGCAGTCTCCCTTTAGCCAAAAACATTCAGTACTTC.

This clone was found a few times. V gene TRBV11-2 combines with J gene TRBJ2-1, with D possibly matching TRBD2 (7 bases). The ends were cut back, 2 bases at V and 5 bases at J, with 10 bases in the middle. CDR1 is SGHAT, CDR2 FQNNGV, per germline. The length of the CDR3 is 14 residues. The CDR3 protein is CASSLRGGHNEQFF. CDR3 nucleotides: TGTGCCAGCAGCTTAAGGGGGGGGCACAATGAGCAGTTCTTC.

This sequence joins TRBV11-2 and TRBJ2-7; 11 bases match TRBD1. CDR1 is SGHAT and CDR2 is FQNNGV in the germline V gene. The V segment lost 4 bases and the J segment 2 bases; nucleotides outside the gene matches: 1. CDR3 length: 14 residues. CDR3 in DNA: TGTGCCAGCAGCTCGGACAGGGGGCCCTACGAGCAGTACTTC. Translation gives CASSSDRGPYEQYF.

The chain links TRBV15 to TRBJ1-5; D gene unclear. Per the germline V gene, CDR1 is LNHNV and CDR2 is YYDKDF (reference sequence). CDR3 length: 16 residues. The ends were cut back, 1 base at V and 4 bases at J, with 14 bases in the middle. CDR3 coding DNA: TGTGCCACCAGCAGAGTCCGGGAGCTAGGTAATCAGCCCCAGCATTTT. Residues: CATSRVRELGNQPQHF.

The gene calls are TRBV4-1 and TRBJ2-7; TRBD1 matches 7 bases. Germline CDR1 is MGHRA and CDR2 is YSYEKL. The CDR3 sequence is 14 residues long. V lost 4 bases and J lost 4; bases outside the gene matches: 7. CDR3 sequence: CASSPGTAEYEQYF. In nucleotides, the CDR3 is TGCGCCAGCAGCCCCGGGACAGCTGAGTACGAGCAGTACTTC.

The rearrangement links TRBV5-4 to TRBJ2-5; 9 bases match TRBD1. J gave up 5 bases and V 0 bases, and 11 bases lay outside the gene matches. Looked up from germline, CDR1 is SGHNT and CDR2 is YYREEE (reference sequence). The CDR3 has 17 residues. CDR3 nucleotide sequence: TGTGCCAGCAGCTTGGCGTTTGTGAGACAGGGGGTGGAGACCCAGTACTTC. It is translated as CASSLAFVRQGVETQYF.

In its sample, this clone is medium-sized. The chain links TRBV2 to TRBJ2-5; 7 nucleotides align to TRBD1. V gave up 11 bases and J gave up 3 bases; unmatched junction bases: 6. CDR3 size: 12 residues. Per germline, CDR1 SNHLY and CDR2 FYNNEI. The CDR3 spells CAGRGQKETQYF. The CDR3 DNA follows: TGTGCCGGAAGGGGACAGAAAGAGACCCAGTACTTC.